This TCR beta chain was identified in a study of identical twins. TCRdb reanalysed the 5' RACE reads using MiXCR and keeps one entry per CDR3 protein. The sample has about 240,000 distinct CDR3 sequences, about 10% seen once. Trimming took 1 base from V and 0 from J, leaving 7 bases between them. The CDR3 extends over 16 amino acids. Germline V gene data show CDR1 as SGHVS and CDR2 as FNYEAQ. This chain uses TRBV7-6 with TRBJ2-6; D unclear. Sequencing input: memory T cells sorted from blood. The TCR comes from a man aged 50 or older in good health. Here the CDR3 DNA reads TGTGCCAGCAGCTTAGAAAAGTTCTCTGGGGCCAACGTCCTGACTTTC. Protein: CASSLEKFSGANVLTF. Combining the CDR3 with reference TRBV7-6 and TRBJ2-6 gives the whole variable domain GAGVSQSPRYKVTKRGQDVALRCDPISGHVSLYWYRQALGQGPEFLTYFNYEAQQDKSGLPNDRFSAERPEGSISTLTIQRTEQRDSAMYRCASSLEKFSGANVLTFGAGSRLTVL.